The subject of this entry is one T cell receptor beta chain. Source study methods: For nucleated cells, counts were estimated from reference gene primer amplification. Repertoires were generated with immunoSEQ multiplex PCR, while TCRdb's copy carries only in-frame clones and drops some. That table gives V, J and clone size, and the DNA gave D and trimming. The data hold fewer than 180,000 clones, with around 84% observed a single time. The data were obtained in a study of blood T cell repertoires in COVID-19. Study context: Acute-phase and convalescent COVID-19 samples originated in the United States, Italy and Spain. T cells, B-cell-depleted T cells, or PBMCs supplied cDNA or gDNA.

The CDR3 covers 13 residues. V shed 6 bases, J shed 8 bases, and the junction held 5 bases outside the gene matches. The V gene's germline CDR1 is MNHEY and CDR2 SVGAGI. Source material: peripheral blood. This TCR derives from a man between 65 and 85 years old with acute or convalescent COVID-19. The J gene is TRBJ1-4, the V gene TRBV6-5, with TRBD1 matching over 8 bases. The CDR3 DNA is TGTGCCAGCAGCGACAGGGGACGGGAAAAACTGTTTTTT. Protein: CASSDRGREKLFF.